A single sample gave rise to the 6 T cell receptor beta chains below, sequenced in a study of T-cell memory formation after mild COVID-19. A single record per CDR3 protein comes from TCRdb applying MiXCR to the 5' RACE reads. This table has a few hundred thousand distinct CDR3 sequences, about 20% appearing once. Input material: PBMCs or a T cell subset sorted from them (not recorded which). These receptors were taken from a man between 18 and 35 years old who had mild COVID-19 (a few samples of this study predate the infection). Cell type and time point are not known.

The chain couples TRBV20-1 to TRBJ1-6; D remains ambiguous. Germline values: CDR1 DFQATT, CDR2 SNEGSKA (reference sequence). V lost 2 bases to trimming and J lost 9 bases, with 11 bases between them. The CDR3 extends over 13 amino acids. The CDR3: CSARLGSGSPLHF. CDR3 DNA sequence: TGCAGTGCTAGATTGGGGAGTGGTTCACCCCTCCACTTT.

The rearrangement joins TRBV6-2 or TRBV6-3 to TRBJ2-7; D is uncertain. The CDR3 consists of 13 residues. Germline CDR1 and CDR2: MNHEY and SVGEGT. Trimming removed 7 bases from V and 4 bases from J, with 14 bases in between. CDR3 coding DNA: TGTGCCAGCATGCGGACGACGGAATACGAGCAGTACTTC. It translates to CASMRTTEYEQYF.

The V gene is TRBV6-2 or TRBV6-3, the J gene TRBJ1-1, with D uncertain. The CDR3 has 12 residues. The germline gives CDR1 MNHEY, CDR2 SVGEGT. With 1 base removed from V and 5 bases from J, the gap between germline ends came to 5 bases. The CDR3 loop reads CASSYFATEAFF. DNA of the CDR3: TGTGCCAGCAGTTACTTCGCTACTGAAGCTTTCTTT.

The genes are TRBV7-2 and TRBJ2-7; the D is unclear. There are 13 residues in the CDR3. From germline, CDR1 is SGHTA and CDR2 FQGNSA. V was clipped by 4 bases and J by 4 bases, with 11 bases between them. CDR3 DNA sequence: TGTGCCAGCAGCTCTGACCCGTCGTACGAGCAGTACGTC. Its protein product is CASSSDPSYEQYV.

This clonotype was detected ten times or more. The rearrangement joins TRBV12-3 or TRBV12-4 to TRBJ1-2, with D unresolved. This CDR3 comprises 16 residues. V lost 1 base to trimming and J lost 0 bases, with 12 bases between them. CDR3 nucleotide sequence: TGTGCCAGCAGTTTAGTAATCCAGGCAGCTAACTATGGCTACACCTTC. Protein sequence: CASSLVIQAANYGYTF.

This clonotype was observed a handful of times. The V call is TRBV29-1, the J call TRBJ1-1, with 8 bases matching TRBD1. With 8 bases clipped from V and 1 base from J, the junction kept 6 bases outside the gene matches. Germline values: CDR1 SQVTM, CDR2 ANQGSEA. This CDR3 comprises 13 residues. The CDR3 nucleotides read TGCAGCACACACAGGGGGACGAACACTGAAGCTTTCTTT. Encoded protein: CSTHRGTNTEAFF.